What follows are 23 T cell receptor beta chains derived from one specimen sequenced in a study of T cell repertoires in cytomegalovirus infection. TCRdb reanalysed the reads using MiXCR and keeps one entry per CDR3 protein. The repertoire holds a few hundred thousand distinct CDR3 sequences, 30% to 40% seen once, with under 20% in the top ten. No antigen is known for these receptors. The source material was cultured PBMCs, sampled from culture after CMV antigen stimulation. The receptors derive from a human donor in good health (CMV status not recorded). Some clones in this sample may be carry-over from other donors' samples.

This clonotype was counted only a few times. CDR3: CASSLKQGAGSETQYF. The CDR3 DNA follows: TGTGCCAGCAGCTTAAAACAGGGGGCTGGGTCAGAGACCCAGTACTTC. This rearrangement joins TRBV7-3 to TRBJ2-5; 9 nucleotides align to TRBD1. V lost 1 base and J lost 4; bases outside the gene matches: 7. Germline V lookup: CDR1 SGHTA, CDR2 FQGTGA. CDR3 length: 16 amino acids. Full variable domain (rest looked up from reference TRBV7-3 and TRBJ2-5): GAGVSQTPSNKVTEKGKYVELRCDPISGHTALYWYRQSLGQGPEFLIYFQGTGAADDSGLPNDRFFAVRPEGSVSTLKIQRTERGDSAVYLCASSLKQGAGSETQYFGPGTRLLVL.

As concerns this clonotype: This may be a read error, as it is one base from a much larger clone. The chain is built from TRBV7-2 and TRBJ2-4; maybe TRBD1 (6 bases). The CDR3 covers 14 residues. Germline V gene sequence: CDR1 SGHTA, CDR2 FQGNSA. The DNA of the CDR3 is TGTGCCAGCGGCTTAACAGGGGCCAAAAACATTCAGTACTTC. Its translation: CASGLTGAKNIQYF.

The chain has TRBV11-3 and TRBJ2-4; D might be TRBD1 or TRBD2, each matching 6 bases. There are 16 residues in the CDR3. Germline V gives CDR1 SGHNT, CDR2 YENEEA. Trimming pared 5 bases from V and 3 bases from J, leaving 17 bases between. As DNA, the CDR3 is TGTGCCAGCAGCCCGCTGGGGGGCCAGGGCAAAAACATTCAGTACTTC. Amino acids: CASSPLGGQGKNIQYF.

The sample holds a few counts of this clonotype. The V gene is TRBV28, the J gene TRBJ2-1; tentative D call: TRBD2 (7 bases). The CDR3 covers 16 residues. V lost 3 bases and J lost 2, with 14 bases in between. Germline CDR1 is MDHEN and CDR2 is SYDVKM. CDR3 nucleotides: TGTGCCAGCAGTTTGATACGGGGGGCACCCTACAATGAGCAGTTCTTC. The encoded protein is CASSLIRGAPYNEQFF.

The J gene is TRBJ1-1, the V gene TRBV20-1, with D tentatively TRBD1 (6 bases). From germline, CDR1 is DFQATT and CDR2 SNEGSKA (reference sequence). The CDR3 runs 15 residues. V lost 3 bases to trimming and J lost 0 bases, with 14 bases between them. The CDR3 nucleotides read TGCAGTGCTAGGGGGGCCAGGGGCATGAACACTGAAGCTTTCTTT. It encodes CSARGARGMNTEAFF.

The rearrangement uses TRBV10-3 and TRBJ2-1, with a weak D call TRBD2 (5 bases). Germline V gene lookup returns CDR1 ENHRY and CDR2 SYGVKD. The CDR3 contains 15 residues. V lost 8 bases and J lost 1, with 15 bases in between. CDR3 nucleotide sequence: TGTGCCATCGGCCAGAGGGAGCCGTCCTACAATGAGCAGTTCTTC. Translating it yields CAIGQREPSYNEQFF.

The chain employs TRBV12-3 or TRBV12-4 and TRBJ1-1, with TRBD1 as a possible D gene (6 bases). V was trimmed by 5 bases and J by 1 base, leaving 17 bases between them. The CDR3 runs to 16 residues. The CDR3 loop reads CASSPHSVGANTEAFF. CDR3 sequence (DNA): TGTGCCAGCAGTCCACACTCTGTGGGGGCGAACACTGAAGCTTTCTTT.

J is TRBJ1-2 and V is TRBV19; 7 nucleotides match TRBD1. This CDR3 spans 15 amino acids. Germline trimming cut 6 bases from V and 3 bases from J; bases unmatched to any gene: 10. CDR1 and CDR2 (germline): LNHDA, SQIVND (reference sequence). As DNA, the CDR3 is TGTGCCAGTAGCGCAGGGATAGGGGGCGACTATGGCTACACCTTC. This gives the protein CASSAGIGGDYGYTF.

The chain uses TRBV20-1 and TRBJ2-7; the match to TRBD2 covers 7 bases. This CDR3 has 12 residues. V shed 6 bases, J shed 3 bases, and the junction held 5 bases outside the gene matches. Germline lookup yields CDR1 DFQATT and CDR2 SNEGSKA (reference sequence). CDR3: CSASGTDYEQYF. CDR3 sequence (DNA): TGCAGTGCGAGCGGGACGGACTACGAGCAGTACTTC.

This clonotype has only a few counts. The chain recombines TRBV19 with TRBJ1-3, with 7 nucleotides matching TRBD1. Per germline, CDR1 LNHDA and CDR2 SQIVND (reference sequence). The CDR3 is 15 residues long. J was trimmed by 0 bases and V by 7 bases; bases with no gene match: 6. The CDR3 is CASTMGDSSGNTIYF. The CDR3 region has the DNA TGTGCCAGTACCATGGGGGACAGCTCTGGAAACACCATATATTTT. Filled out from reference TRBV19 and TRBJ1-3, the complete variable domain reads DGGITQSPKYLFRKEGQNVTLSCEQNLNHDAMYWYRQDPGQGLRLIYYSQIVNDFQKGDIAEGYSVSREKKESFPLTVTSAQKNPTAFYLCASTMGDSSGNTIYFGEGSWLTVV.

This chain links TRBV27 with TRBJ1-1, with TRBD1 identical over 8 bases. V lost 9 bases and J lost 1; bases outside the gene matches: 10. Per germline, CDR1 MNHEY and CDR2 SMNVEV (reference sequence). The CDR3 length is 15 residues. The CDR3 protein is CASRQGRARNTEAFF. The DNA of the CDR3 is TGTGCCAGTCGACAGGGGAGGGCCAGGAACACTGAAGCTTTCTTT.

The V and J genes are TRBV12-3 or TRBV12-4 and TRBJ1-6, with D perhaps matching TRBD1 (5 bases). This CDR3 contains 15 residues. The ends were cut back, 6 bases at V and 10 bases at J, with 19 bases in the middle. The CDR3 protein is CASSPTGAKGSPLHF. The CDR3 DNA reads TGTGCCAGCAGCCCGACCGGGGCCAAGGGATCACCCCTCCACTTT.

This clonotype was detected only a few times. The V and J genes are TRBV29-1 and TRBJ1-3; tentatively, D is TRBD1 (6 bases). The CDR3 has 15 amino acids. In germline, CDR1 is SQVTM, CDR2 ANQGSEA. In DNA form, the CDR3 reads TGCAGGTCCATCGGGGGCCAAAGCTCTGGAAACACCATATATTTT. Translated: CRSIGGQSSGNTIYF.

The CDR3 protein is CASKTGRNYGGYTF. CDR3 DNA sequence: TGTGCCAGCAAAACTGGGAGGAACTATGGCGGCTACACCTTC. The chain joins TRBV28 to TRBJ1-2, with D unclear. With 7 bases removed from V and 8 bases from J, the gap between germline ends came to 20 bases. The CDR3 is made up of 14 amino acids. Germline-derived CDR1 and CDR2 are MDHEN and SYDVKM.

Ten or more counts support this clonotype. J is TRBJ1-3 and V is TRBV7-2; D is unresolved. This CDR3 has 19 residues. V was shortened by 4 bases and J by 0 bases, with 22 bases between the two germline ends. Germline CDR1 reads SGHTA; CDR2 reads FQGNSA. CDR3 sequence (DNA): TGTGCCAGCAGCTCCTACCCGCGTGGAGGCCGACACTCTGGAAACACCATATATTTT. Amino acids: CASSSYPRGGRHSGNTIYF.

The chain has TRBV12-5 and TRBJ1-1; TRBD1 matches 8 bases. V lost 5 bases and J lost 10; bases outside the gene matches: 9. Germline CDR1 and CDR2: LGHNT and FRNRAP. The CDR3 contains 13 residues. DNA for the CDR3: TGTGCTAGTGGTCGGACAGGGAAGGTGAGAGCTTTCTTT. Its protein is CASGRTGKVRAFF.

The chain employs TRBV7-6 and TRBJ2-3; perhaps TRBD2 as D (6 bases). V lost 5 bases and J lost 5, with 17 bases in between. The CDR3 length is 15 residues. Germline loops: CDR1 SGHVS, CDR2 FNYEAQ. This CDR3 is CASSNPLLAEDTQYF. The CDR3 DNA reads as TGTGCCAGCAGCAACCCCCTACTAGCAGAAGATACGCAGTATTTT.

The V call is TRBV6-2 or TRBV6-3, the J call TRBJ2-7, with 9 bases matching TRBD2. Germline CDR1 reads MNHEY; CDR2 reads SVGEGT. After removal of 8 bases from V and 1 base from J, the junction contained 6 bases not matched to a gene. CDR3 length: 14 residues. Written as DNA, the CDR3 is TGTGCCAGCTCTGCGGGAGGGACGTCCTACGAGCAGTACTTC. It yields the protein CASSAGGTSYEQYF.

This chain joins TRBV28 and TRBJ1-5; D not certain. V lost 4 bases to trimming and J lost 2 bases, with 12 bases between them. Looked up from germline, CDR1 is MDHEN and CDR2 is SYDVKM. The CDR3 loop spans 15 amino acids. In DNA form, the CDR3 reads TGTGCCAGCAGTTCGCGGGTTTCTGGCAATCAGCCCCAGCATTTT. Translated: CASSSRVSGNQPQHF.

The genes are TRBV10-3 and TRBJ2-3; D is perhaps TRBD2 (5 bases). The ends were cut back, 10 bases at V and 5 bases at J, with 7 bases in the middle. Germline-derived CDR1 and CDR2 are ENHRY and SYGVKD. This CDR3 comprises 10 residues. The CDR3: CASEGDTQYF. CDR3 DNA sequence: TGTGCCAGCGAGGGAGATACGCAGTATTTT.

The chain is built from TRBV20-1 and TRBJ2-3; no firm D call. The ends were cut back, 0 bases at V and 5 bases at J, with 6 bases in the middle. Per germline, CDR1 DFQATT and CDR2 SNEGSKA (reference sequence). The CDR3 loop spans 12 amino acids. CDR3 DNA: TGCAGTGCTAGAGATGCGAGAGATACGCAGTATTTT. It translates to CSARDARDTQYF.

This chain uses TRBV7-8 with TRBJ2-4; D may match TRBD1 or TRBD2 (7 bases each). The germline V and J ends were trimmed by 5 bases and 3 bases, with 14 bases remaining between them. The CDR3 extends over 15 amino acids. Germline CDR1 and CDR2: SGHVS and FQNEAQ. The CDR3 sequence: CASSVQGGNKNIQYF. The CDR3 nucleotides are TGTGCCAGCAGCGTCCAGGGGGGGAACAAAAACATTCAGTACTTC.

The chain couples TRBV5-4 to TRBJ2-1, with D possibly matching TRBD2 (5 bases). The CDR3 runs 14 residues. Trimming removed 0 bases from V and 6 bases from J, with 10 bases in between. Germline V gene sequence: CDR1 SGHNT, CDR2 YYREEE (reference sequence). The CDR3 loop reads CASSLDLARNEQFF. In DNA form, the CDR3 reads TGTGCCAGCAGCTTGGATCTAGCACGCAATGAGCAGTTCTTC.